The 24 T cell receptor beta chains given below trace back to one sample, sequenced in a study of human T cells and chemical hapten exposure. The time point here: patch test 2, 6 weeks after DPC sensitization. Treatment here: therapeutic diphenylcyclopropenone sensitization with weekly scalp DPC. TCRdb redid the calling of the RACE reads with MiXCR, one entry per CDR3 protein. Counted here are a few hundred thousand distinct CDR3 sequences, about 6.3% occurring once; the ten biggest clones make up around 5.6%. This specimen consisted of whole blood, obtained in connection with sensitization to the hapten diphenylcyclopropenone (DPC). The origin of the receptors is a woman aged 18-29 years with alopecia areata. Some clones in this sample may be carry-over from other donors' samples.

This clonotype was detected ten times or more. This rearrangement joins TRBV12-3 or TRBV12-4 to TRBJ1-6; 10 bases are a match to TRBD1. This CDR3 spans 15 amino acids. J lost 8 bases, V lost 2 bases, and 3 bases had no gene match. CDR3 region: CASSLRGTGDSPLHF. CDR3 nucleotide sequence: TGTGCCAGCAGTTTAAGGGGGACAGGGGATTCACCCCTCCACTTT.

This chain uses TRBV28 with TRBJ2-3; the match to TRBD1 covers 10 bases. This CDR3 has 20 amino acids. Trimming cost V 4 bases and J 0 bases; bases outside gene matches: 16. CDR1 is MDHEN and CDR2 is SYDVKM in the germline V gene. This CDR3 is CASSSGQGITLLPSTDTQYF. In nucleotides, the CDR3 is TGTGCCAGCAGTTCGGGACAGGGGATTACACTTTTACCTAGCACAGATACGCAGTATTTT.

A few counts support this clonotype. This chain connects TRBV24-1 to TRBJ2-2; TRBD2 matches at 11 bases. CDR1 is KGHDR and CDR2 is SFDVKD in the germline V gene. V gave up 4 bases and J gave up 0 bases; unmatched junction bases: 6. The CDR3 covers 18 residues. This chain's CDR3 is CATSEAGLAGANTGELFF. CDR3 coding DNA: TGTGCCACCAGTGAGGCCGGACTAGCGGGCGCGAACACCGGGGAGCTGTTTTTT.

This clonotype was detected only a few times. The chain recombines TRBV12-3 or TRBV12-4 with TRBJ2-7; D not certain. Trimming stripped 4 bases from V and 5 bases from J, with 12 bases between. The CDR3 has 13 amino acids. The CDR3 reads CASSWGRQHEQYF. For the CDR3, the DNA is TGTGCCAGCAGTTGGGGAAGGCAGCACGAGCAGTACTTC.

This clonotype was seen repeatedly, ten times or more. The chain combines TRBV27 with TRBJ2-1; 11 nucleotides agree with TRBD2. The CDR3 covers 15 residues. The germline V gene has CDR1 MNHEY and CDR2 SMNVEV (reference sequence). The V and J ends lost 7 bases and 2 bases, in that order; junction bases with no gene match: 4. The CDR3, as DNA: TGTGCCAGCACCTATAGCGGGGGGGCCTACAATGAGCAGTTCTTC. Protein: CASTYSGGAYNEQFF.

This clonotype has only a few counts. The rearrangement uses TRBV12-3 or TRBV12-4 and TRBJ2-2, with D tentatively TRBD2 (6 bases). With 7 bases removed from V and 4 bases from J, the gap between germline ends came to 13 bases. The CDR3 loop spans 14 amino acids. The CDR3: CASIRGLGTGELFF. The CDR3 nucleotides read TGTGCCAGCATCCGGGGGTTAGGCACCGGGGAGCTGTTTTTT.

This clonotype was found once. This sequence joins TRBV5-1 and TRBJ2-1; 8 nucleotides line up with TRBD2. The CDR3 sequence is 15 residues long. Per germline, CDR1 SGHRS and CDR2 YFSETQ. The J segment lost 6 bases and the V segment lost 1 base, leaving 6 bases of the junction unmatched. CDR3 DNA: TGCGCCAGCAGCTTGAGGGCAGGGACTAGCAATGAGCAGTTCTTC. Translated, it gives CASSLRAGTSNEQFF. The entire variable domain, with the rest obtained from reference TRBV5-1 and TRBJ2-1, is as follows: KAGVTQTPRYLIKTRGQQVTLSCSPISGHRSVSWYQQTPGQGLQFLFEYFSETQRNKGNFPGRFSGRQFSNSRSEMNVSTLELGDSALYLCASSLRAGTSNEQFFGPGTRLTVL.

The table lists this clonotype with a few counts. V usage is TRBV7-3 and J usage is TRBJ2-1; the match to TRBD2 covers 15 bases. V lost 5 bases to trimming and J lost 10 bases; unmatched junction nucleotides: 9. CDR3 length: 16 residues. Germline V gene sequence: CDR1 SGHTA, CDR2 FQGTGA. In DNA form, the CDR3 reads TGTGCCAGCAGCCCCTGGACTAGCGGGGGGGCGGCGGAGCAGTTCTTC. The encoded protein is CASSPWTSGGAAEQFF.

This clonotype appeared a few times. V is TRBV6-2 or TRBV6-3 and J is TRBJ1-5; D gene uncertain. There are 14 residues in the CDR3. Germline CDR1 and CDR2: MNHEY and SVGEGT. V was cut by 6 bases and J by 6 bases, with 15 bases left in between. DNA for the CDR3: TGTGCCAGCAGCCGCGTTTCCGGAACTCAGCCCCAGCATTTT. This encodes CASSRVSGTQPQHF.

CDR3 DNA sequence: TGTGCCAGCAGCCCCCTGGGCGGGGGAGATACGCAGTATTTT. Translating gives CASSPLGGGDTQYF. The chain joins TRBV7-9 to TRBJ2-3, with 7 bases lining up with TRBD2. The length of the CDR3 is 14 residues. CDR1 is SEHNR, CDR2 FQNEAQ, per germline (reference sequence). J gave up 5 bases and V 5 bases, and 7 bases lay outside the gene matches. Supplemented by reference TRBV7-9 and TRBJ2-3, the full variable domain reads DTGVSQNPRHKITKRGQNVTFRCDPISEHNRLYWYRQTLGQGPEFLTYFQNEAQLEKSRLLSDRFSAERPKGSFSTLEIQRTEQGDSAMYLCASSPLGGGDTQYFGPGTRLTVL.

This chain links TRBV4-3 with TRBJ1-6, with TRBD1 matching over 7 bases. Germline lookup yields CDR1 LGHNA and CDR2 YSLEER. The CDR3 is 16 residues long. With V trimmed by 1 base and J by 7 bases, 7 bases remained unmatched. The CDR3 region is CASSQGAGGGNSPLHF. The CDR3 DNA sequence: TGCGCCAGCAGCCAAGGGGCAGGGGGAGGGAATTCACCCCTCCACTTT.

Ten or more counts support this clonotype. The chain combines TRBV12-3 or TRBV12-4 with TRBJ1-5; the D is unclear. V was trimmed by 8 bases and J by 1 base, leaving 12 bases between them. The CDR3 consists of 14 residues. Here the CDR3 reads CASAPIGSNQPQHF. The CDR3 coding sequence is TGTGCCAGCGCCCCGATAGGGAGCAATCAGCCCCAGCATTTT.

This clonotype was seen a few times. The chain joins TRBV9 to TRBJ2-3, with D unclear. The CDR3 sequence is 14 residues long. The V end was cut by 1 base, the J end by 2 bases, with 8 bases between. Per the germline V gene, CDR1 is SGDLS and CDR2 is YYNGEE. CDR3 sequence: CASSVTVPTDTQYF. The CDR3 DNA is TGTGCCAGCAGCGTAACGGTTCCCACAGATACGCAGTATTTT.

V gene TRBV3-1 combines with J gene TRBJ2-5, with unresolved D. This CDR3 spans 14 amino acids. The V gene's germline CDR1 is LGHDT and CDR2 YNNKEL (reference sequence). V lost 0 bases to trimming and J lost 3 bases, with 8 bases between them. This CDR3 is CASSQDWKEETQYF. The CDR3, as DNA: TGTGCCAGCAGCCAAGACTGGAAGGAAGAGACCCAGTACTTC.

The sample holds many counts of this clonotype. The V gene is TRBV6-6, the J gene TRBJ1-4; tentative D call: TRBD1 (6 bases). Trimming left V 0 bases short and J 4 bases short, with 18 bases between. CDR3 length: 18 amino acids. Germline CDR1 and CDR2: MNHNY and SVGAGI (reference sequence). In nucleotides, the CDR3 is TGTGCCAGCAGTTACTCGAACATGGGACAAGTGCGTAATGAAAAACTGTTTTTT. Residues: CASSYSNMGQVRNEKLFF.

CDR3 coding DNA: TGTGCCAGCAGCCGATGGAACACAGGGCTAGGCGCAGATACGCAGTATTTT. It encodes CASSRWNTGLGADTQYF. This chain links TRBV5-6 with TRBJ2-3; TRBD1 is a possible D gene (6 bases). Germline lookup yields CDR1 SGHDT and CDR2 YYEEEE. V was cut by 4 bases and J by 4 bases, with 22 bases left in between. This CDR3 region has 17 residues.

This clonotype was detected ten times or more. In DNA, the CDR3 is TGCAGCTCCGTGAGGGGGGGACGAGAGACCCAGTACTTC. Amino acid sequence: CSSVRGGRETQYF. The rearrangement links TRBV29-1 to TRBJ2-5, with a weak D call TRBD2 (7 bases). There are 13 residues in the CDR3. Germline V gene lookup returns CDR1 SQVTM and CDR2 ANQGSEA. V lost 8 bases, J lost 4 bases, and 17 bases lay in between.

This clonotype was seen more than once but under ten times. J is TRBJ2-1 and V is TRBV7-9, with D possibly being TRBD2 (5 bases). Germline V lookup: CDR1 SEHNR, CDR2 FQNEAQ (reference sequence). Between the trimmed V and J ends, which lost 11 bases and 3 bases, there was a span of 20 bases. CDR3 length equals 15 residues. In DNA, the CDR3 is TGTGCCGCCGAACCACCGGGAAAAAGCTACAATGAGCAGTTCTTC. Its translation: CAAEPPGKSYNEQFF.

V gene TRBV6-2 or TRBV6-3 combines with J gene TRBJ2-6; TRBD1 matches at 9 bases. With 2 bases clipped from V and 0 bases from J, the junction kept 5 bases outside the gene matches. This CDR3 has 18 amino acids. From germline, CDR1 is MNHEY and CDR2 SVGEGT. CDR3 region: CASSYHGTGRSGANVLTF. The CDR3 DNA is TGTGCCAGCAGTTACCACGGGACAGGGCGCTCTGGGGCCAACGTCCTGACTTTC.

In its sample, this clonotype was seen a few times. CDR3 sequence: CSVDRQNTEAFF. DNA of the CDR3: TGCAGCGTCGACAGACAGAACACTGAAGCTTTCTTT. This chain connects TRBV29-1 to TRBJ1-1; a possible D gene is TRBD1 (5 bases). Germline V gene data show CDR1 as SQVTM and CDR2 as ANQGSEA. V lost 6 bases to trimming and J lost 1 base, with 9 bases between them. The CDR3 spans 12 residues.

The rearrangement uses TRBV25-1 and TRBJ2-7, with D perhaps matching TRBD1 (7 bases). Germline V gene sequence: CDR1 MGHDK, CDR2 SYGVNS. CDR3 length: 15 residues. The V end was cut by 8 bases, the J end by 2 bases, with 19 bases between. CDR3 residues: CASFLRTGLPYEQYF. The CDR3 coding sequence is TGTGCCAGCTTTCTTAGGACAGGACTACCCTACGAGCAGTACTTC.

This clonotype turned up a few times. As DNA, the CDR3 is TGCGCCAGCAGCTTGCAAACGACGGGGAGCGGAAACACCATATATTTT. This gives the protein CASSLQTTGSGNTIYF. The rearrangement links TRBV5-1 to TRBJ1-3, with D unresolved. Germline V gene data show CDR1 as SGHRS and CDR2 as YFSETQ. This CDR3 comprises 16 residues. Trimming took off 1 base at V and 4 bases at J, with 15 bases between the two ends.

This clonotype was seen many times. V usage is TRBV2 and J usage is TRBJ1-6, with D unclear. Germline CDR1 reads SNHLY; CDR2 reads FYNNEI. The CDR3 has 13 residues. V was cut by 6 bases and J by 11 bases, with 14 bases left in between. CDR3 sequence: CASRMEDVAPLHF. CDR3 nucleotides: TGTGCCAGCAGGATGGAGGATGTGGCACCCCTCCACTTT.

The V gene is TRBV7-2, the J gene TRBJ2-5, with TRBD2 matching 11 bases. The CDR3 contains 15 residues. With 4 bases clipped from V and 5 bases from J, the junction kept 6 bases outside the gene matches. Germline-derived CDR1 and CDR2 are SGHTA and FQGNSA. The CDR3 reads CASSSGTSGGETQYF. CDR3 nucleotides: TGTGCCAGCAGCTCTGGGACTAGCGGAGGGGAGACCCAGTACTTC.